The clone carrying this T cell receptor beta chain was found once. Antigen specificity is unknown. The germline V gene encodes CDR1 SGHNT and CDR2 YYREEE (reference sequence). V lost 2 bases to trimming and J lost 4 bases, with 13 bases between them. This CDR3 is 15 amino acids long. The study ran its PCR with 60 Vbeta and 13 Jbeta primers. This table comes from immunoSEQ multiplex PCR, and its TCRdb copy is limited to in-frame clones, with some not included. The sample comprises tens of thousands of clones, roughly 80% of which are singletons, and 1.1% rests with the top ten. This record comes from a study of cytomegalovirus exposure and HLA in healthy donors. Regarding the study as a whole: Analyzed later, most CMV-associated TCR beta chains appeared HLA-restricted.

What was sequenced was PBMCs. The gene calls are TRBV5-4 and TRBJ2-1, with D tentatively TRBD2 (6 bases). The TCR was taken from a male donor in good health and CMV-seronegative. CDR3 nucleotide sequence: TGTGCCAGCAGCTTTGGGGGGTTTATGTACAATGAGCAGTTCTTC. It is translated as CASSFGGFMYNEQFF.